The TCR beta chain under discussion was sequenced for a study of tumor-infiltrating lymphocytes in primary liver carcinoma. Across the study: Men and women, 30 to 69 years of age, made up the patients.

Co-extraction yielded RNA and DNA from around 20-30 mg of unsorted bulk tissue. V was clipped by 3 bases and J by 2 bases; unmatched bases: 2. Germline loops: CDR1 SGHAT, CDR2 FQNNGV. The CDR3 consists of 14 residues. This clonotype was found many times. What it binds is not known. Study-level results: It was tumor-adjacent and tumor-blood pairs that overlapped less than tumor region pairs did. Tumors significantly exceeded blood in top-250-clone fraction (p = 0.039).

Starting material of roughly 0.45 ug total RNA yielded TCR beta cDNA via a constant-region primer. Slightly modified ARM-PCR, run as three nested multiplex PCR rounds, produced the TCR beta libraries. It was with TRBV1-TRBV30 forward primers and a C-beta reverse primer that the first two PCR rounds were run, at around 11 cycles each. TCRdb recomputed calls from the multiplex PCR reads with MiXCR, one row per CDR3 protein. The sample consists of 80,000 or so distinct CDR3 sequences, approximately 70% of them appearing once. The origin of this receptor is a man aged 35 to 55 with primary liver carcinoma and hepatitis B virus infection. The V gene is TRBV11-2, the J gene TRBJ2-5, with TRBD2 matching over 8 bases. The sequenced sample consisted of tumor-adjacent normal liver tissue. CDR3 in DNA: TGTGCCAGCAGCTTCAGCGGGGGACAAGAGACCCAGTACTTC. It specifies CASSFSGGQETQYF.